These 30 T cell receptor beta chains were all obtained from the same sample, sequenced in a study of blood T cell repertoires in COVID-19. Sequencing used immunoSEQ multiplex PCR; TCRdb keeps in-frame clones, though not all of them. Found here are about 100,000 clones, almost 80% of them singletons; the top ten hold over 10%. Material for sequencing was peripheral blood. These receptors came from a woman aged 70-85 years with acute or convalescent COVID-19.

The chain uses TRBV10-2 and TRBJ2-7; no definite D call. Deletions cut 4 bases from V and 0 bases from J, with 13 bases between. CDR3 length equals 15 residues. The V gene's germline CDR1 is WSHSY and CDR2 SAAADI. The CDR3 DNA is TGCGCCAGCAGTGGGGTTGTGGGCAGCTCCTACGAGCAGTACTTC. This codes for CASSGVVGSSYEQYF.

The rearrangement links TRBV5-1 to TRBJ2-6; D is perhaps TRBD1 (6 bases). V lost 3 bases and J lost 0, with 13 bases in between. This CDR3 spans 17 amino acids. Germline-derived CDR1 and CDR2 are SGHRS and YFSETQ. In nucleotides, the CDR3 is TGCGCCAGCAGCTCGGGACAACATAACTCTGGGGCCAACGTCCTGACTTTC. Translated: CASSSGQHNSGANVLTF.

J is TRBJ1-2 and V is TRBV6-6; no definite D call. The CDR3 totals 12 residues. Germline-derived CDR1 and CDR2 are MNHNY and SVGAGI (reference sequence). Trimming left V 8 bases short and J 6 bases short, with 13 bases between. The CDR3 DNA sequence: TGTGCCAGCTTAAGAACGGAGGATGGCTACACCTTC. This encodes CASLRTEDGYTF.

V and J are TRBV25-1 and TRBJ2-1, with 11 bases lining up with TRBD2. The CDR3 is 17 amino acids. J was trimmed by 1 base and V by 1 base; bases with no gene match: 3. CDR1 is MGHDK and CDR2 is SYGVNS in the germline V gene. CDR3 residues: CASSELAGGASYNEQFF. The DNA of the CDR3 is TGTGCCAGCAGTGAATTAGCGGGGGGGGCTTCCTACAATGAGCAGTTCTTC.

CDR3 amino acids: CASSISGGNTQYF. The CDR3 DNA sequence: TGTGCCAGCAGCATCAGCGGGGGAAATACGCAGTATTTT. The chain carries TRBV6-2 or TRBV6-3 and TRBJ2-3; TRBD2 aligns across 8 bases. Trimming removed 6 bases from V and 7 bases from J; junction bases left unmatched: 6. The V gene's germline CDR1 is MNHEY and CDR2 SVGEGT. CDR3 size: 13 residues.

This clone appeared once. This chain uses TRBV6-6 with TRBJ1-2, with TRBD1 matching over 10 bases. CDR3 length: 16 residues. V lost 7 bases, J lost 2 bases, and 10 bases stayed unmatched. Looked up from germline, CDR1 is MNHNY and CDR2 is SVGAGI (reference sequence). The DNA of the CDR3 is TGTGCCAGCATTCCAGCCGGGGACAGGGGAAACTATGGCTACACCTTC. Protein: CASIPAGDRGNYGYTF.

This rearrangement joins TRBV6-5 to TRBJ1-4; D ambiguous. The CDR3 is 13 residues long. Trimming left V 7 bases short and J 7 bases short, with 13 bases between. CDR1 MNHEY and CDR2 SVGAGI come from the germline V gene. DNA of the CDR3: TGTGCCAGCATTTCAGCCGGAGCTGAAAAACTGTTTTTT. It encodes CASISAGAEKLFF.

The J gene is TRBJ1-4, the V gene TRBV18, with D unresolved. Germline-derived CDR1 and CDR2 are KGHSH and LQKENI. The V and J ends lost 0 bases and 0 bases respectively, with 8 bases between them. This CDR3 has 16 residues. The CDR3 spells CASSPPGLATNEKLFF. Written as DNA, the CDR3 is TGTGCCAGCTCACCACCGGGCCTTGCAACTAATGAAAAACTGTTTTTT. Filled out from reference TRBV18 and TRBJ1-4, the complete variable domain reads NAGVMQNPRHLVRRRGQEARLRCSPMKGHSHVYWYRQLPEEGLKFMVYLQKENIIDESGMPKERFSAEFPKEGPSILRIQQVVRGDSAAYFCASSPPGLATNEKLFFGSGTQLSVL.

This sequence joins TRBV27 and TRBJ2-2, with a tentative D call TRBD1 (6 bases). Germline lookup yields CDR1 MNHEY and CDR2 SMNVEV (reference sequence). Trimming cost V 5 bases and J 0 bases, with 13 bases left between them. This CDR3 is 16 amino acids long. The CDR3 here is CASSITGNANTGELFF. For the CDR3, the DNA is TGTGCCAGCAGTATCACAGGGAACGCGAACACCGGGGAGCTGTTTTTT.

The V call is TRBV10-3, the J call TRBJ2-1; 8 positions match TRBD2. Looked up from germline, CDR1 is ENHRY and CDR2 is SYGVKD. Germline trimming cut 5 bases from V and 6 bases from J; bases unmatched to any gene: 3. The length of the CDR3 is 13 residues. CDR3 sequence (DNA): TGTGCCATCAGTTCCAGCGGGGGCAATGAGCAGTTCTTC. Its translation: CAISSSGGNEQFF.

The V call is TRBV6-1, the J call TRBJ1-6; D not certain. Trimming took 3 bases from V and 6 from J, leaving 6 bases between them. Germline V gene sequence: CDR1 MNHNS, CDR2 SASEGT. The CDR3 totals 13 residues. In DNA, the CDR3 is TGTGCCAGCAGTGAGAACACTAATTCACCCCTCCACTTT. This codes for CASSENTNSPLHF.

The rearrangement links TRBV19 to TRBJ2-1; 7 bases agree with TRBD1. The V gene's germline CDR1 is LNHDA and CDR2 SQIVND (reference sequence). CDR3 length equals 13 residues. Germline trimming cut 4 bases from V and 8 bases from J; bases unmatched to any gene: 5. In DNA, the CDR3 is TGTGCCAGTAGTAGGACAGGTTACGATGAGCAGTTCTTC. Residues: CASSRTGYDEQFF.

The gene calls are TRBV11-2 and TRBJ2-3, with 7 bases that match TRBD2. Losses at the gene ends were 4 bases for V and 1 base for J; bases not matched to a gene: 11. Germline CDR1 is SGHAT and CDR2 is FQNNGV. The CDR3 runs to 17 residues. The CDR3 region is CASSSYLRAGGTDTQYF. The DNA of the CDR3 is TGTGCCAGCAGCTCGTACCTTAGGGCGGGGGGCACAGATACGCAGTATTTT. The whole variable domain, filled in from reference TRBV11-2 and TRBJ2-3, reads EAGVAQSPRYKIIEKRQSVAFWCNPISGHATLYWYQQILGQGPKLLIQFQNNGVVDDSQLPKDRFSAERLKGVDSTLKIQPAKLEDSAVYLCASSSYLRAGGTDTQYFGPGTRLTVL.

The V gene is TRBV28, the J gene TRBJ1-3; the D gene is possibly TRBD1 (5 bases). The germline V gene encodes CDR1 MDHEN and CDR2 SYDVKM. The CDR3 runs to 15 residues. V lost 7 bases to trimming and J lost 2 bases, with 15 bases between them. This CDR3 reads CASIRQGSPGNTIYF. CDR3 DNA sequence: TGTGCCAGCATCCGTCAGGGTTCCCCTGGAAACACCATATATTTT. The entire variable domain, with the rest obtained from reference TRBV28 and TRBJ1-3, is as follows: DVKVTQSSRYLVKRTGEKVFLECVQDMDHENMFWYRQDPGLGLRLIYFSYDVKMKEKGDIPEGYSVSREKKERFSLILESASTNQTSMYLCASIRQGSPGNTIYFGEGSWLTVV.

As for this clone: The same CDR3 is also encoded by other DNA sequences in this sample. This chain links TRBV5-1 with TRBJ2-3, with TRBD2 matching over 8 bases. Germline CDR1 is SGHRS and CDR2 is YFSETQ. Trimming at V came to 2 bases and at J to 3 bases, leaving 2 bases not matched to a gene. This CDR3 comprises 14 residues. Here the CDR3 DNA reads TGCGCCAGCAGCTTAAGCGGGGGTACAGATACGCAGTATTTT. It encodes CASSLSGGTDTQYF.

The CDR3: CASRQTGGGSPLHF. In DNA, the CDR3 is TGTGCCAGCAGACAGACAGGGGGCGGTTCACCCCTCCACTTT. This chain links TRBV7-9 with TRBJ1-6; 10 bases align to TRBD1. Germline-derived CDR1 and CDR2 are SEHNR and FQNEAQ (reference sequence). Losses at the gene ends were 6 bases for V and 9 bases for J; bases not matched to a gene: 5. CDR3 length equals 14 residues.

The DNA for the CDR3 is TGTGCCAGCATCCCGGACAGGGGATGGAATTATGGCTACACCTTC. Translation: CASIPDRGWNYGYTF. The V call is TRBV6-5, the J call TRBJ1-2; TRBD1 agrees at 9 bases. V dropped 7 bases and J dropped 5; count of bases not matched to a gene: 11. CDR3 size: 15 residues. Germline V CDR1 and CDR2: MNHEY, SVGAGI.

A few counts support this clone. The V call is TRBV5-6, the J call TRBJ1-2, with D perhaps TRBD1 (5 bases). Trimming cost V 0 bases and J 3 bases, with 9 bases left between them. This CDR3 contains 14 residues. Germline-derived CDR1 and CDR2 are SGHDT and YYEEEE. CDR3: CASSLAQGYYGYTF. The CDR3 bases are TGTGCCAGCAGCTTGGCCCAGGGTTACTATGGCTACACCTTC.

The chain's CDR3 is CASSFERNTEAFF. The CDR3 bases are TGTGCCAGCAGTTTCGAGAGGAACACTGAAGCTTTCTTT. The chain recombines TRBV12-3 or TRBV12-4 with TRBJ1-1, with D unclear. CDR3 length equals 13 residues. Deletions cut 3 bases from V and 1 base from J, with 6 bases between.

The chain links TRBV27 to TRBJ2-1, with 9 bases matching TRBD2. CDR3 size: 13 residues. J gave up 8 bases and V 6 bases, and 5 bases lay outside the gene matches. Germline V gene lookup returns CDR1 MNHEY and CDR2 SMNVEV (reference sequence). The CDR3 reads CASRPGLADEQFF. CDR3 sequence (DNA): TGTGCCAGCAGACCGGGACTAGCAGATGAGCAGTTCTTC.

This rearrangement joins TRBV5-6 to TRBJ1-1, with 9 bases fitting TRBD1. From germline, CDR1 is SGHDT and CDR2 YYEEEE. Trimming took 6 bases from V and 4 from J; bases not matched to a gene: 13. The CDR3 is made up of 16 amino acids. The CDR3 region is CASTRGDRDSVTEAFF. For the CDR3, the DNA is TGTGCCAGCACCCGGGGGGACAGGGATTCGGTCACTGAAGCTTTCTTT.

DNA of the CDR3: TGTGCCTCCACCAGAGGGCCCCGAAGCGCGGCCAACGTCCTGACTTTC. As protein: CASTRGPRSAANVLTF. This chain uses TRBV30 with TRBJ2-6, with D maybe TRBD2 (5 bases). V lost 7 bases to trimming and J lost 6 bases, with 22 bases between them. CDR1 GTSNPN and CDR2 SVGIG come from the germline V gene (reference sequence). The CDR3 has 16 residues.

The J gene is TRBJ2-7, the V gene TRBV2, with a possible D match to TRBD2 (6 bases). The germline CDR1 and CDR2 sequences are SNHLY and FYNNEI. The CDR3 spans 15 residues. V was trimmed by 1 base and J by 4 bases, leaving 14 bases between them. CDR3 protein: CASSEDPGVGYEQYF. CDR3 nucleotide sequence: TGTGCCAGCAGTGAAGATCCGGGGGTCGGGTACGAGCAGTACTTC.

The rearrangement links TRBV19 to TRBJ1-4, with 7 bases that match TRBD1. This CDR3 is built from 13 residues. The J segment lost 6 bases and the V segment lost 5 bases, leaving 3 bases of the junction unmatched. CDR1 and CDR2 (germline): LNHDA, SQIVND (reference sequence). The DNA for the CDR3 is TGTGCCAGTAGTTCGACAGGGTATGAAAAACTGTTTTTT. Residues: CASSSTGYEKLFF.

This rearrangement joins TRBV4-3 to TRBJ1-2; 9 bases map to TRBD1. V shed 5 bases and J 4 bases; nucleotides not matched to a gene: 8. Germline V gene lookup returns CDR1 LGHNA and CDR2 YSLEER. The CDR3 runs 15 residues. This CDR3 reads CASSTGTGSFYGYTF. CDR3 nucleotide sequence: TGCGCCAGCAGCACCGGGACAGGGAGTTTCTATGGCTACACCTTC.

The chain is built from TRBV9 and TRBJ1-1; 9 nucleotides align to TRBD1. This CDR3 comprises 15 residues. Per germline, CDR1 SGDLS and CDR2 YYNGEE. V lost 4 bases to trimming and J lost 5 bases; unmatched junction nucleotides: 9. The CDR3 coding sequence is TGTGCCAGCAGCCCCCCGGGACAGGGTAGAACTGAAGCTTTCTTT. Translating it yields CASSPPGQGRTEAFF.

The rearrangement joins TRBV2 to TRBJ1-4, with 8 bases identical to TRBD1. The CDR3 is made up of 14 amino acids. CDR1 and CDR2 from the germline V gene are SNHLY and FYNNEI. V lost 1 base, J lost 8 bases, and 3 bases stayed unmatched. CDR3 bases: TGTGCCAGCAGTGAAGGGACAGGGTACGAAAAACTGTTTTTT. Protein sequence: CASSEGTGYEKLFF.

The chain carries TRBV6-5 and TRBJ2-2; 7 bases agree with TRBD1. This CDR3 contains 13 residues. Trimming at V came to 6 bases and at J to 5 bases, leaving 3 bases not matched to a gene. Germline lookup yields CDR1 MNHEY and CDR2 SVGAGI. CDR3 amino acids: CASRRQGTGELFF. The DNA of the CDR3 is TGTGCCAGCAGGAGACAGGGTACCGGGGAGCTGTTTTTT.

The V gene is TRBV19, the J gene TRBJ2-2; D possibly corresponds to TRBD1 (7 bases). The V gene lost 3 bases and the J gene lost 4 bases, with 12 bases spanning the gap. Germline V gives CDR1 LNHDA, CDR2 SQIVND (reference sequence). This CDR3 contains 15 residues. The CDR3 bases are TGTGCCAGTAGTATCGCAGGGGGAGGCACCGGGGAGCTGTTTTTT. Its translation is CASSIAGGGTGELFF.

The CDR3 sequence is CASSTNPRGYTDTQYF. The CDR3 DNA is TGTGCCAGCAGCACCAACCCGAGGGGGTACACAGATACGCAGTATTTT. V and J are TRBV9 and TRBJ2-3; a weak D match, TRBD1 (6 bases). Trimming took off 4 bases at V and 2 bases at J, with 17 bases between the two ends. CDR3 length equals 16 residues. The germline V gene encodes CDR1 SGDLS and CDR2 YYNGEE.